One and the same sample provided the 6 T cell receptor beta chains below, sequenced in a study of shared clonotypes between healthy human individuals (TCRdb year 2020). The protocol used for the library was the immunoSEQ multiplex PCR assay. The table was pulled from immuneACCESS by TCRdb, which kept in-frame rearrangements only. Such tables lose some clones; where checked, under half of the loss comes from unresolved V genes, and the rest has no known cause. The sample includes 2.3 million or so clones, with over 90% observed a single time. 0.39% of the sample belongs to the ten largest clones. Sequencing was done on a sample of naive CD4+ T cells from PBMCs. The intended sense of this specimen's cell subset or site label: CD45RA+ positively selected. The receptors derive from a man aged 18 to 30 in good health. Some clones in this sample may be carry-over from other donors' samples.

V gene TRBV18 combines with J gene TRBJ1-5, with D perhaps TRBD1 (5 bases). This CDR3 region has 14 residues. V was trimmed by 2 bases and J by 4 bases, leaving 9 bases between them. The V gene's germline CDR1 is KGHSH and CDR2 LQKENI. DNA of the CDR3: TGTGCCAGCTCACCATTGCAGGGAAATCAGCCCCAGCATTTT. Amino acid sequence: CASSPLQGNQPQHF.

V usage is TRBV27 and J usage is TRBJ1-3, with D hard to call. The CDR3 length is 14 residues. Germline lookup yields CDR1 MNHEY and CDR2 SMNVEV (reference sequence). Trimming left V 5 bases short and J 0 bases short, with 8 bases between. The chain's CDR3 is CASSKQSSGNTIYF. The CDR3 DNA reads as TGTGCCAGCAGTAAGCAAAGCTCTGGAAACACCATATATTTT.

This chain joins TRBV6-6 and TRBJ2-3, with D uncertain. Germline assignment: CDR1 MNHNY and CDR2 SVGAGI (reference sequence). V lost 0 bases and J lost 5, with 3 bases in between. The CDR3 is 12 amino acids. The chain's CDR3 is CASSYSRDTQYF. As DNA, the CDR3 is TGTGCCAGCAGTTACTCACGAGATACGCAGTATTTT.

Comments on this clone: The sample has other DNA sequences that encode this CDR3 too. V is TRBV5-1 and J is TRBJ1-4; D is unclear. CDR1 is SGHRS and CDR2 is YFSETQ in the germline V gene. The CDR3 loop spans 16 amino acids. Between the trimmed V and J ends, which lost 7 bases and 8 bases, there was a span of 24 bases. CDR3 in DNA: TGCGCCAGCTCACCATTACCCGGCGAGTTGGGAGAAAAACTGTTTTTT. This sequence encodes CASSPLPGELGEKLFF.

The chain uses TRBV5-1 and TRBJ2-1, with D unclear. The CDR3 sequence is 14 residues long. V was shortened by 4 bases and J by 0 bases, with 8 bases between the two germline ends. Germline lookup yields CDR1 SGHRS and CDR2 YFSETQ. For the CDR3, the DNA is TGCGCCAGCAGCCTCAGGAGCTCCTACAATGAGCAGTTCTTC. Its translation: CASSLRSSYNEQFF. Supplemented by reference TRBV5-1 and TRBJ2-1, the full variable domain reads KAGVTQTPRYLIKTRGQQVTLSCSPISGHRSVSWYQQTPGQGLQFLFEYFSETQRNKGNFPGRFSGRQFSNSRSEMNVSTLELGDSALYLCASSLRSSYNEQFFGPGTRLTVL.

The rearrangement joins TRBV25-1 to TRBJ2-7; maybe TRBD1 (5 bases). Trimming removed 4 bases at V and 5 bases at J, with 9 bases between. The CDR3 loop spans 12 amino acids. Germline assignment: CDR1 MGHDK and CDR2 SYGVNS. The DNA of the CDR3 is TGTGCCAGCAGTGGGGGCACACACGAGCAGTACTTC. Its translation: CASSGGTHEQYF.